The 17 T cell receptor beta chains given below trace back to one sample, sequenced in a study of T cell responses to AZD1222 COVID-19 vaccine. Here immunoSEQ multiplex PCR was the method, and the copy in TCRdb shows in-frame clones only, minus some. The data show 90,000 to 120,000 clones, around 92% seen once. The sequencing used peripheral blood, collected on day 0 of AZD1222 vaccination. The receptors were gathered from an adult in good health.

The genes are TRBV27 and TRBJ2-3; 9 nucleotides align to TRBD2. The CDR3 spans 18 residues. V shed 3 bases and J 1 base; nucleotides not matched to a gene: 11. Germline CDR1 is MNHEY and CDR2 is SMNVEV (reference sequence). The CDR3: CASSLSSGRSMGTDTQYF. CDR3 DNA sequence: TGTGCCAGCAGTTTGTCGAGCGGGAGGAGTATGGGCACAGATACGCAGTATTTT.

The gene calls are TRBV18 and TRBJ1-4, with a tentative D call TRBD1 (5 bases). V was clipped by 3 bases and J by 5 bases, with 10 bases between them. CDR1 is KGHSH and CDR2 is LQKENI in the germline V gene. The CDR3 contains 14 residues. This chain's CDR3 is CASSPSAGNEKLFF. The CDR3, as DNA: TGTGCCAGCTCACCCTCGGCAGGGAATGAAAAACTGTTTTTT.

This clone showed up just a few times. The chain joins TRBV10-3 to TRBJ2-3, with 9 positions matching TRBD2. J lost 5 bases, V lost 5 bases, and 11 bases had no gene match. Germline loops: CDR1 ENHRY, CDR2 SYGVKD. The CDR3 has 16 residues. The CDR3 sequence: CAISIAGEGVGDTQYF. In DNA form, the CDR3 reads TGTGCCATCAGTATAGCGGGAGAAGGCGTAGGAGATACGCAGTATTTT.

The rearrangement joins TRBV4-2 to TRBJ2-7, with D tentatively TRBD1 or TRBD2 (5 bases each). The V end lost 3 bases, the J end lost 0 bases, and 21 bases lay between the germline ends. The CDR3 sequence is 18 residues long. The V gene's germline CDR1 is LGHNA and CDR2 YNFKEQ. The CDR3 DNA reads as TGTGCCAGCAGCCAGGACCTCCAGCCCGGGACGTACTCCTACGAGCAGTACTTC. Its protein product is CASSQDLQPGTYSYEQYF.

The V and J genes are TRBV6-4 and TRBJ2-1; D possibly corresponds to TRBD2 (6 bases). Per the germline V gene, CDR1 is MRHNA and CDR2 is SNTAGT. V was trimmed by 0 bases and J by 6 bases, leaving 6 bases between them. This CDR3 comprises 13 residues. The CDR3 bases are TGTGCCAGCAGTGACTCGCGGGGCAATGAGCAGTTCTTC. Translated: CASSDSRGNEQFF.

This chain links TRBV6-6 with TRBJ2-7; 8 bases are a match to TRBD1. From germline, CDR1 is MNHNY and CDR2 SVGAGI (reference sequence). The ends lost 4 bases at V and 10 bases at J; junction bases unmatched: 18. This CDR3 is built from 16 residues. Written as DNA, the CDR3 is TGTGCCAGCAGTTCCGATGACAGGGGCCCACGCACCGGACAGTACTTC. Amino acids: CASSSDDRGPRTGQYF.

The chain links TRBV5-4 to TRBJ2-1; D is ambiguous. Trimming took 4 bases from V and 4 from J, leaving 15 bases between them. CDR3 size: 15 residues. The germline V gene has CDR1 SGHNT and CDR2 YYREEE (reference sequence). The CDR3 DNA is TGTGCCAGCAGCAACGTGCAGCAAAGTTACAATGAGCAGTTCTTC. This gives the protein CASSNVQQSYNEQFF.

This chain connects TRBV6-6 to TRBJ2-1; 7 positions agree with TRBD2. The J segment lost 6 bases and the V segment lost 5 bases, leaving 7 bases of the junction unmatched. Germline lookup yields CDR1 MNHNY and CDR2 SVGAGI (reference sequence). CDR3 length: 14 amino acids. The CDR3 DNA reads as TGTGCCAGCAGTCTTGGTGCTAGCGGCAATGAGCAGTTCTTC. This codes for CASSLGASGNEQFF.

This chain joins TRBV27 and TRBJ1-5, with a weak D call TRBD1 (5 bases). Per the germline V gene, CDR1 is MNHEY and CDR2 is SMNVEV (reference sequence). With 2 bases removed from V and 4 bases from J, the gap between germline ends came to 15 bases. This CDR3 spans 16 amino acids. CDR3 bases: TGTGCCAGCAGTTTAATGGGGGTGGGGGGGAATCAGCCCCAGCATTTT. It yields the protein CASSLMGVGGNQPQHF.

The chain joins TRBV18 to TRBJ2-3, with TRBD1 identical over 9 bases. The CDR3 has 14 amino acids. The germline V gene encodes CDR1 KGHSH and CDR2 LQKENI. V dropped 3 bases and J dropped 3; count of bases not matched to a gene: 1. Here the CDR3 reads CASSPGQGTDTQYF. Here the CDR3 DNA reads TGTGCCAGCTCACCCGGACAGGGGACAGATACGCAGTATTTT.

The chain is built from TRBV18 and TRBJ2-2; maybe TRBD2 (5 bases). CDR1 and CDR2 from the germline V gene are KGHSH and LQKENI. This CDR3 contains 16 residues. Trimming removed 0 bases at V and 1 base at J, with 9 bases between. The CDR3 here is CASSPPGGLNTGELFF. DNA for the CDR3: TGTGCCAGCTCACCACCGGGCGGACTGAACACCGGGGAGCTGTTTTTT.

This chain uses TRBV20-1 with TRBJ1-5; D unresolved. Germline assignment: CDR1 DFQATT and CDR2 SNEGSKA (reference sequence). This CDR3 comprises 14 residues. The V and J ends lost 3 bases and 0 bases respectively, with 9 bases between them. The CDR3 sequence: CSASGSYSNQPQHF. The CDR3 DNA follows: TGCAGTGCTAGTGGGTCATATAGCAATCAGCCCCAGCATTTT.

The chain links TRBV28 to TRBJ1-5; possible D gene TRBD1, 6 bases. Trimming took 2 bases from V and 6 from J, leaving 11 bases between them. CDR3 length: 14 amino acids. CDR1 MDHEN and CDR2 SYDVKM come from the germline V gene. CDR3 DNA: TGTGCCAGCAGTTTAGAGGGGGGAGGTCAGCCCCAGCATTTT. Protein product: CASSLEGGGQPQHF.

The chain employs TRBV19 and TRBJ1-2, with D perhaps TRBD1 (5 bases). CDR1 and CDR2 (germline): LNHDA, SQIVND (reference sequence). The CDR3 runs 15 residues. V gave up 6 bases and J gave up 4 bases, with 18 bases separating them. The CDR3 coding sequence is TGTGCCAGTAGCCGAACTACAGGCTCCGGCTATGGCTACACCTTC. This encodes CASSRTTGSGYGYTF.

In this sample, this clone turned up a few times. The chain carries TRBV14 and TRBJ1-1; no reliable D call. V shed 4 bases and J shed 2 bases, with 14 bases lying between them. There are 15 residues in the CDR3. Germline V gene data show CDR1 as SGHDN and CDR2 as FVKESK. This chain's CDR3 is CASSLNSKENTEAFF. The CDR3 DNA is TGTGCCAGCAGCCTCAATAGTAAAGAAAACACTGAAGCTTTCTTT.

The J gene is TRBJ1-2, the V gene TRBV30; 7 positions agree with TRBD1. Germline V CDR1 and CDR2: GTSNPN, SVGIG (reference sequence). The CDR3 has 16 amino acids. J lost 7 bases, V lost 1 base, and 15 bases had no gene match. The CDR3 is CAWSGRRSDRTFGYTF. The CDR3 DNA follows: TGTGCCTGGAGTGGCCGACGGTCGGACAGGACTTTTGGCTACACCTTC.

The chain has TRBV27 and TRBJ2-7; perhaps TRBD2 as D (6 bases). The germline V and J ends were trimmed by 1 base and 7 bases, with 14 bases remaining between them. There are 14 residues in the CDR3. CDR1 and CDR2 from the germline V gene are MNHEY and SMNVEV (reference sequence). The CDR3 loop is CASSLWGDPGEQYF. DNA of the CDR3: TGTGCCAGCAGTTTATGGGGGGACCCGGGGGAGCAGTACTTC.